A selection of T cell receptor beta chains follows, all from one sample in a study of blood T cell repertoires in COVID-19. Assay used: immunoSEQ multiplex PCR; TCRdb lists only in-frame clones, some missing. The sample holds approximately 210,000 clones, approximately 90% seen once. What was sequenced was peripheral blood. The receptor source for this set is a man aged 25 to 40 with acute or convalescent COVID-19. CDR3s include the opening cysteine and the closing phenylalanine or tryptophan. D genes are given only for firm matches. Some rows have no size entry. The others give once, few or many, or a class for an expanded clone.

cdr3_aa cdr3_nt v_call d_call j_call clone_size
CASRRDSGANVLTF TGTGCCAGCCGTCGAGACTCTGGGGCCAACGTCCTGACTTTC TRBV2 . TRBJ2-6 .
CSVESQGYSYEQYF TGCAGCGTTGAATCGCAGGGCTACTCCTACGAGCAGTACTTC TRBV29-1 . TRBJ2-7 .
CASSIFGQASNEKLFF TGTGCCAGTAGTATATTCGGACAGGCCTCTAATGAAAAACTGTTTTTT TRBV19 TRBD1 TRBJ1-4 .
CASSQGIPGDQPQHF TGTGCCAGCAGCCAAGGAATTCCAGGGGATCAGCCCCAGCATTTT TRBV4-2 . TRBJ1-5 once
CASSPGQSNYGYTF TGTGCCAGCTCACCAGGACAGTCAAACTATGGCTACACCTTC TRBV18 . TRBJ1-2 .
CASTVTGTGVNEQFF TGTGCCAGCACCGTGACCGGGACAGGAGTCAATGAGCAGTTCTTC TRBV28 TRBD1 TRBJ2-1 .
CASSLTTGGTGELFF TGTGCCAGCAGCTTAACGACAGGGGGCACCGGGGAGCTGTTTTTT TRBV7-3 TRBD1 TRBJ2-2 .
CASRATGRNYEQYF TGTGCCAGCAGGGCGACAGGTCGCAATTACGAGCAGTACTTC TRBV6-5 . TRBJ2-7 .
CASRLAGTETQYF TGTGCCAGCAGACTCGCCGGTACAGAGACCCAGTACTTC TRBV7-8 . TRBJ2-5 .
CASSRTASTDTQYF TGTGCCAGCTCACGGACAGCTAGCACAGATACGCAGTATTTT TRBV18 . TRBJ2-3 .
CASSSPIKGGRAPGELFF TGTGCCAGCAGTTCACCTATCAAGGGCGGGAGGGCCCCCGGGGAGCTGTTTTTT TRBV28 TRBD2 TRBJ2-2 .
CAWTQLAGFYEQYF TGTGCCTGGACGCAACTAGCGGGGTTCTACGAGCAGTACTTC TRBV30 TRBD2 TRBJ2-7 .
CASSPGRVVLQETQYF TGTGCCAGCAGCCCTGGCAGGGTAGTCCTTCAAGAGACCCAGTACTTC TRBV5-8 . TRBJ2-5 .
CASTGTSGYNEQFF TGCGCCAGCACCGGGACTAGCGGATACAATGAGCAGTTCTTC TRBV5-1 TRBD2 TRBJ2-1 .
CASSQEEGLSTDTQYF TGTGCCAGCAGCCAAGAGGAGGGGTTAAGCACAGATACGCAGTATTTT TRBV3-1/TRBV3-2 . TRBJ2-3 .
CASRNTGAGSPLHF TGTGCCAGCAGAAATACAGGGGCCGGGTCACCCCTCCACTTT TRBV6-5 TRBD1 TRBJ1-6 few
CASSLAKWGSRTNEKLFF TGTGCCAGCTCACTAGCCAAGTGGGGCAGCCGAACTAATGAAAAACTGTTTTTT TRBV18 . TRBJ1-4 once
CASSLGQGDTGELFF TGTGCCAGCAGCTTAGGACAGGGGGACACCGGGGAGCTGTTTTTT TRBV7-9 TRBD1 TRBJ2-2 few
CASSLTRGFKTGELFF TGTGCCAGCAGCTTAACGCGGGGCTTTAAAACCGGGGAGCTGTTTTTT TRBV7-2 . TRBJ2-2 .
CASSLTESYEQYF TGTGCCAGCAGTTTAACAGAGTCCTACGAGCAGTACTTC TRBV12-3/TRBV12-4 . TRBJ2-7 .
CASSSLGGTEAFF TGTGCCAGCAGCTCCCTGGGGGGAACTGAAGCTTTCTTT TRBV7-8 . TRBJ1-1 .
CASSLGHSSGANVLTF TGCGCCAGCAGCCTAGGACACTCCTCTGGGGCCAACGTCCTGACTTTC TRBV5-1 . TRBJ2-6 .
CAVSGRAGETQYF TGTGCCGTGAGCGGGAGGGCGGGAGAGACCCAGTACTTC TRBV5-4 TRBD2 TRBJ2-5 .
CASSPDRAVVGTEAFF TGTGCCAGCAGCCCGGACAGGGCCGTAGTGGGCACTGAAGCTTTCTTT TRBV7-3 TRBD1 TRBJ1-1 .
CASSSRQGEAFF TGTGCCAGCAGTTCAAGACAGGGTGAAGCTTTCTTT TRBV28 TRBD1 TRBJ1-1 .
CASSPWKGALNTEAFF TGTGCCAGCAGCCCCTGGAAGGGGGCATTAAACACTGAAGCTTTCTTT TRBV3-1/TRBV3-2 TRBD1 TRBJ1-1 .
CASSQGLAQLNEQFF TGTGCCAGCAGCCAGGGACTAGCGCAACTTAATGAGCAGTTCTTC TRBV5-6 TRBD2 TRBJ2-1 .
CASSQGTSGREQYF TGTGCCAGCAGCCAAGGGACTAGCGGGAGGGAGCAGTACTTC TRBV3-1/TRBV3-2 TRBD2 TRBJ2-7 once
CASSLTGATGELFF TGTGCCAGTAGCCTGACAGGGGCCACCGGGGAGCTGTTTTTT TRBV19 TRBD1 TRBJ2-2 .
CASSLVWGVNTEAFF TGTGCCAGCAGCCTGGTGTGGGGGGTGAACACTGAAGCTTTCTTT TRBV7-9 . TRBJ1-1 .
CAWGLDFFSTDTQYF TGTGCCTGGGGGCTGGACTTTTTTAGCACAGATACGCAGTATTTT TRBV30 . TRBJ2-3 .
CASSAPGLYAGNTIYF TGTGCCAGTAGTGCGCCGGGACTCTACGCTGGAAACACCATATATTTT TRBV19 . TRBJ1-3 .
CASSYSRTGGNSPLHF TGTGCCAGCAGCTACTCACGGACAGGGGGAAATTCACCCCTCCACTTT TRBV3-1/TRBV3-2 TRBD1 TRBJ1-6 .
CASSPGQGVPYEQYF TGTGCCAGTAGTCCGGGACAGGGGGTCCCCTACGAGCAGTACTTC TRBV19 TRBD1 TRBJ2-7 .
CASSLFRAGVGGYTF TGTGCCAGCAGTTTATTTCGGGCAGGGGTTGGGGGCTACACCTTC TRBV28 . TRBJ1-2 .
CASSSGGGEETQYF TGTGCTAGCAGCTCGGGGGGGGGAGAAGAGACCCAGTACTTC TRBV7-7 TRBD2 TRBJ2-5 .
CASSLGQGFRAYEQYF TGCGCCAGCAGCTTGGGACAGGGTTTTAGGGCCTACGAGCAGTACTTC TRBV5-1 TRBD1 TRBJ2-7 .
CASSATSGITDTQYF TGCGCCAGCAGCGCTACTAGCGGGATCACAGATACGCAGTATTTT TRBV5-1 TRBD2 TRBJ2-3 .
CARDRGPPDTQYF TGTGCCAGGGACAGGGGCCCGCCAGATACGCAGTATTTT TRBV3-1/TRBV3-2 TRBD1 TRBJ2-3 .
CAWSGSGELFF TGTGCCTGGAGTGGGAGCGGGGAGCTGTTTTTT TRBV30 . TRBJ2-2 .
CASSLIPSGRRANTGELFF TGTGCCAGCAGCTTAATCCCTAGCGGGAGGCGCGCGAACACCGGGGAGCTGTTTTTT TRBV7-3 TRBD2 TRBJ2-2 .
CSVGGLGSYNEQFF TGCAGCGTTGGGGGCCTGGGATCCTACAATGAGCAGTTCTTC TRBV29-1 . TRBJ2-1 .
CASSATSGTYGYTF TGTGCCAGTAGTGCAACCTCAGGAACCTATGGCTACACCTTC TRBV19 . TRBJ1-2 .
CASSRQESYEQYF TGTGCCAGCAGCCGACAGGAGTCCTACGAGCAGTACTTC TRBV5-4 . TRBJ2-7 .
CASRSPRDSMNTEAFF TGTGCCAGCAGGTCCCCCCGGGACAGCATGAACACTGAAGCTTTCTTT TRBV28 TRBD1 TRBJ1-1 .
CAISEFVGDTQYF TGTGCCATCAGTGAGTTTGTTGGCGATACGCAGTATTTT TRBV10-3 . TRBJ2-3 .
CASSLTSGVYNEQFF TGTGCCAGCAGCTTGACTAGCGGGGTTTACAATGAGCAGTTCTTC TRBV7-2 TRBD2 TRBJ2-1 .
CAMQTPDNEQFF TGTGCCATGCAGACTCCCGACAATGAGCAGTTCTTC TRBV7-6 . TRBJ2-1 .
CASSLVNEVGQFF TGTGCCAGCAGCTTAGTTAACGAAGTCGGGCAGTTCTTC TRBV7-2 . TRBJ2-1 .
CASSLVVGTYEQYF TGCGCCAGCAGCTTGGTTGTCGGGACCTACGAGCAGTACTTC TRBV5-1 . TRBJ2-7 .
CASSAWIGAGGSTDTQYF TGTGCCAGCAGTGCCTGGATTGGAGCGGGGGGGAGCACAGATACGCAGTATTTT TRBV6-4 TRBD2 TRBJ2-3 .
CASKQGSNQPQHF TGTGCCAGCAAACAGGGAAGCAATCAGCCCCAGCATTTT TRBV6-5 . TRBJ1-5 once
CASSFGVAGGYTF TGTGCCAGCAGTTTCGGTGTAGCGGGCGGCTACACCTTC TRBV28 . TRBJ1-2 .